The sequence of this TCR beta chain was determined in a study of vaccination effects on CD4 cells after COVID-19. At the level of the study: Post-vaccine sampling occurred a median 72 days after the second dose.

Points from the study as a whole: The study dataset contains few convalescent patients and includes no early post-infection timepoints.

Expansion of antigen-specific CD4+ T cells with viral peptide pools was carried out by the ViraFEST assay before sequencing. CD4+ T cell isolation took place after approximately ten days of culture. Two doses of either BNT162b2 or mRNA-1273 were given to each participant. Peptides at roughly 10 ug/ml and IL-2 at about 9.2 IU/ml were added to two million PBMC per well. Each culture had half its medium swapped for IL-2 medium on days 3 and 7. Sequencing was performed with immunoSEQ multiplex PCR; in TCRdb, only in-frame clones are kept and a portion is missing. The sample records roughly 24,000 clones, about four fifths being singletons. As concerns this clone: The antigen is undetermined.

V was clipped by 5 bases and J by 8 bases; unmatched bases: 10. Germline V gene lookup returns CDR1 SGHTA and CDR2 FQGNSA. CDR3 size: 14 residues. The chain employs TRBV7-2 and TRBJ1-2; 8 nucleotides line up with TRBD1. Specimen: CD4+ T cells from PBMCs cultured with SARS-CoV-2 spike peptides, collected after COVID-19 vaccination. This TCR derives from a human donor who received a COVID-19 vaccine. Some clones in this sample may be carry-over from other donors' samples. The CDR3 reads CASSPGQGLGGYTF. CDR3 nucleotide sequence: TGTGCCAGCAGCCCTGGACAGGGATTAGGGGGCTACACCTTC.